The 10 T cell receptor beta chains in this list originate from one sample, sequenced in a study of T cells in Graves' hyperthyroidism and ophthalmopathy. It was RNA transcripts that yielded the amplified TCR beta CDR3 regions. Using the HTBI primer set, a first-round RT-PCR was run on the TCR CDR3. TCRdb re-called the multiplex PCR reads with MiXCR, one entry per CDR3 protein. The sample lists around 420,000 distinct CDR3 sequences; around a sixth were seen once. Sequencing used blood. The receptors shown here come from a woman aged 18 to 35 with Graves' hyperthyroidism.

This clonotype was seen at least ten times. CDR3 sequence: CASSPPGGETQYF. For the CDR3, the DNA is TGTGCCAGCTCACCACCCGGAGGAGAGACCCAGTACTTC. The rearrangement joins TRBV18 to TRBJ2-5; weak D call: TRBD2 (5 bases). Germline V gives CDR1 KGHSH, CDR2 LQKENI. Trimming pared 0 bases from V and 4 bases from J, leaving 6 bases between. The CDR3 runs 13 residues.

This clonotype was picked up a small number of times. The chain is built from TRBV7-9 and TRBJ1-2; D call uncertain. V was trimmed by 8 bases and J by 4 bases, leaving 20 bases between them. Germline-derived CDR1 and CDR2 are SEHNR and FQNEAQ (reference sequence). The CDR3 runs 15 residues. CDR3 DNA sequence: TGTGCCAGCGGCCGCGAATGGCAGAAACCCTATGGCTACACCTTC. Translation gives CASGREWQKPYGYTF.

The table lists this clonotype with a few counts. The V gene is TRBV6-1, the J gene TRBJ2-1, with D perhaps TRBD1 (6 bases). V was clipped by 1 base and J by 6 bases, with 13 bases between them. Germline V gives CDR1 MNHNS, CDR2 SASEGT. The length of the CDR3 is 15 residues. The CDR3 region has the DNA TGTGCCAGCAGTGAAGAATTGACAGGACTCAATGAGCAGTTCTTC. Translating gives CASSEELTGLNEQFF.

This clonotype has more than one count but fewer than ten. This sequence joins TRBV6-2 or TRBV6-3 and TRBJ2-2; TRBD2 aligns across 8 bases. In germline, CDR1 is MNHEY, CDR2 SVGEGT. The V segment lost 7 bases and the J segment 7 bases; nucleotides outside the gene matches: 14. The CDR3 totals 16 residues. The CDR3 bases are TGTGCCAGCACCCCGTATGGGACTAGTTTCGTCGGGGAGCTGTTTTTT. Translation: CASTPYGTSFVGELFF.

The chain links TRBV11-1 to TRBJ2-5; D is uncertain. V was shortened by 1 base and J by 2 bases, with 11 bases between the two germline ends. Looked up from germline, CDR1 is SGHAT and CDR2 is FQDESV (reference sequence). The CDR3 runs 15 residues. CDR3 amino acids: CASSLGLHSQETQYF. The CDR3 nucleotides read TGTGCCAGCAGCTTAGGGTTACATTCACAAGAGACCCAGTACTTC.

A few counts support this clonotype. V and J are TRBV5-6 and TRBJ2-3, with TRBD1 matching over 9 bases. The CDR3 covers 15 residues. V was pared by 8 bases and J by 1 base, with 8 bases of the junction left unmatched. Germline V gene data show CDR1 as SGHDT and CDR2 as YYEEEE. CDR3 amino acids: CASRPRDRGTDTQYF. In DNA, the CDR3 is TGTGCCAGTAGGCCCCGGGACAGGGGCACAGATACGCAGTATTTT.

This clonotype occurred many times. A read error may be the cause here, since a much bigger clone is one base away. This chain joins TRBV24-1 and TRBJ2-3, with 10 bases that match TRBD2. The CDR3 has 14 residues. Unmatched junction bases numbered 0, after V lost 6 bases and J lost 1 base. Germline V gene sequence: CDR1 KGHDR, CDR2 SFDVKD. The CDR3 sequence: CATSLAGGTDTQYF. The DNA for the CDR3 is TGTGCCACCAGTCTAGCGGGGGGCACAGATACGCAGTATTTT.

This clonotype was found a few times. The rearrangement links TRBV19 to TRBJ2-2; 8 bases agree with TRBD2. Per the germline V gene, CDR1 is LNHDA and CDR2 is SQIVND (reference sequence). The CDR3 runs to 16 residues. J was trimmed by 1 base and V by 4 bases; bases with no gene match: 5. The CDR3, as DNA: TGTGCCAGTAGTAGAGGGAGCGGGGGGAACACCGGGGAGCTGTTTTTT. Residues: CASSRGSGGNTGELFF.

This clonotype has a count of ten or more. This chain connects TRBV28 to TRBJ2-7; D perhaps matches TRBD2 (6 bases). The CDR3 sequence is 15 residues long. V was clipped by 5 bases and J by 0 bases, with 14 bases between them. The germline V gene has CDR1 MDHEN and CDR2 SYDVKM. The CDR3, as DNA: TGTGCCAGCAGTCCCCATGGGGGAGGCTCCTACGAGCAGTACTTC. Translated: CASSPHGGGSYEQYF.

Only a few counts were recorded for this clonotype. The chain has TRBV9 and TRBJ2-1; 7 bases fit TRBD2. With 3 bases clipped from V and 4 bases from J, the junction kept 10 bases outside the gene matches. The germline CDR1 and CDR2 sequences are SGDLS and YYNGEE. This CDR3 contains 16 residues. The CDR3 spells CASSESGGSIYNEQFF. The CDR3 DNA sequence: TGTGCCAGCAGCGAGTCGGGCGGGAGTATTTACAATGAGCAGTTCTTC. Together with reference TRBV9 and TRBJ2-1, the CDR3 gives the full variable domain: DSGVTQTPKHLITATGQRVTLRCSPRSGDLSVYWYQQSLDQGLQFLIQYYNGEERAKGNILERFSAQQFPDLHSELNLSSLELGDSALYFCASSESGGSIYNEQFFGPGTRLTVL.